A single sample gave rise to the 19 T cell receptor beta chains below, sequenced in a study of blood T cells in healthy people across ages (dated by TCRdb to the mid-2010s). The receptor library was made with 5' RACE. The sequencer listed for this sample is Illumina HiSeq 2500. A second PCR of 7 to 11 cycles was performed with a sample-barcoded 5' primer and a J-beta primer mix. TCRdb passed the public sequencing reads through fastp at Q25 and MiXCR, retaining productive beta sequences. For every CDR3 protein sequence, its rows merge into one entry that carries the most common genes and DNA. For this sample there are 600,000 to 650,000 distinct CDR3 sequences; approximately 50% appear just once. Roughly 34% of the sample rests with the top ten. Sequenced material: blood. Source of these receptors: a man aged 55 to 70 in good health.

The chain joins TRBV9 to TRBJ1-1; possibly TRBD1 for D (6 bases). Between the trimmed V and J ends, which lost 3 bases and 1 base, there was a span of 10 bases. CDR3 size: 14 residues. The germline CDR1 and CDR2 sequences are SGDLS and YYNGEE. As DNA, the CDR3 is TGTGCCAGCAGCGCGGGACACAAGAACACTGAAGCTTTCTTT. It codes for CASSAGHKNTEAFF.

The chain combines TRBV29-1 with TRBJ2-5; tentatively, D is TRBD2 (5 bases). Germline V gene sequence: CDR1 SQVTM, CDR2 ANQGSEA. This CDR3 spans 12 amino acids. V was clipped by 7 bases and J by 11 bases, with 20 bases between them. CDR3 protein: CSATISYNEQYF. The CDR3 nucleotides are TGCAGCGCGACTATTTCCTACAATGAGCAGTACTTC.

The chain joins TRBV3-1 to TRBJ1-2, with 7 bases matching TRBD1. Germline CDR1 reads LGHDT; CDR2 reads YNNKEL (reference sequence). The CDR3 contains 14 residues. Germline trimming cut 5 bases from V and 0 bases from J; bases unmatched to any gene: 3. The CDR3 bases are TGTGCCAGCAGCGGGGACAGCTCTAACTATGGCTACACCTTC. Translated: CASSGDSSNYGYTF.

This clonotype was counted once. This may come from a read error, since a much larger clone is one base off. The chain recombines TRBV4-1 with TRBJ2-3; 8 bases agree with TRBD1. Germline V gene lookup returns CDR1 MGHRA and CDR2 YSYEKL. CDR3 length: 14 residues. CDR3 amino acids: CAGSPGQGADTQYF. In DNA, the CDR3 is TGCGCCGGCAGCCCCGGACAGGGAGCAGATACGCAGTATTTT.

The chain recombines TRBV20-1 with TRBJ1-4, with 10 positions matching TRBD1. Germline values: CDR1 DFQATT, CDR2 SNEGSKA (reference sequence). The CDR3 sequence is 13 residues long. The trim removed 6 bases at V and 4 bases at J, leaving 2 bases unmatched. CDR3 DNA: TGCAGTGCAGGGGACAGGGGTAATGAAAAACTGTTTTTT. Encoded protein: CSAGDRGNEKLFF.

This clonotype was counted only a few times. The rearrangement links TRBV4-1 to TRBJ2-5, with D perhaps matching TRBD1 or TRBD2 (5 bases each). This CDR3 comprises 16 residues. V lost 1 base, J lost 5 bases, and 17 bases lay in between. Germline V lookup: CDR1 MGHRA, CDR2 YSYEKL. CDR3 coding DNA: TGCGCCAGCAGCCAAGTTGCCTTCAGGGAGACGGAGACCCAGTACTTC. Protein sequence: CASSQVAFRETETQYF.

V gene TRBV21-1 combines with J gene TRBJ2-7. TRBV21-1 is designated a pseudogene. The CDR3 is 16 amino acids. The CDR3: CASSKVGRWGPYEQYF. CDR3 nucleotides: TGTGCCAGCAGCAAAGTCGGCAGGTGGGGCCCCTACGAGCAGTACTTC.

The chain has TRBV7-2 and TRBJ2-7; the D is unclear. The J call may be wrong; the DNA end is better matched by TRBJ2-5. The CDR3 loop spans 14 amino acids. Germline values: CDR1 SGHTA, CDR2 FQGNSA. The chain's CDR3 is CASSTNHFRETQYF. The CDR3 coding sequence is TGTGCCAGCAGCACCAACCATTTCCGGGAGACCCAGTACTTC.

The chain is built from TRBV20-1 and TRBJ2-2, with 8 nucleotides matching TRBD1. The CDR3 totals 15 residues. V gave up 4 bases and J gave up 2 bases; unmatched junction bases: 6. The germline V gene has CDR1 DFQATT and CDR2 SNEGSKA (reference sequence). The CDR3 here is CSATRQGPNTGELFF. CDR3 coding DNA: TGCAGTGCTACTAGACAGGGGCCAAACACCGGGGAGCTGTTTTTT.

CDR3 nucleotides: TGCAGTGCTAATGATCAGAACTATGGCTACACCTTC. Its protein is CSANDQNYGYTF. The chain couples TRBV20-1 to TRBJ1-2; D unclear. V lost 4 bases and J lost 2, with 8 bases in between. This CDR3 is 12 amino acids long. CDR1 DFQATT and CDR2 SNEGSKA come from the germline V gene (reference sequence).

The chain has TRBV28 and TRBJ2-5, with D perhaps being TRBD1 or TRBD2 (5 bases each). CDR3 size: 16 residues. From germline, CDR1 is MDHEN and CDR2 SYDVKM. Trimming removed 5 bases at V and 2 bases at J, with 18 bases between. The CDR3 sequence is CASSAWDGGSQETQYF. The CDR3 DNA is TGTGCCAGCAGTGCCTGGGACGGAGGCTCTCAAGAGACCCAGTACTTC.

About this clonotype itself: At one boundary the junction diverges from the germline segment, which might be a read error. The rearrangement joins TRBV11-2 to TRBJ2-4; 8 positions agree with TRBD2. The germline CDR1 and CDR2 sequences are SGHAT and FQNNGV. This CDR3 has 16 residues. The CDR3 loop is CASSFGLALAKNIQYF. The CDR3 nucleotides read TGTGCCAGTAGCTTCGGACTAGCCCTAGCCAAAAACATTCAGTACTTC.

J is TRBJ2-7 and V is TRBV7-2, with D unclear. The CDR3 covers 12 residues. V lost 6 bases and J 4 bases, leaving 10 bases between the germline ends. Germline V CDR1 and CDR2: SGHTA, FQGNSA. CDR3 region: CASRLDGYEQYF. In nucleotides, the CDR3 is TGTGCCAGCAGATTGGACGGGTACGAGCAGTACTTC.

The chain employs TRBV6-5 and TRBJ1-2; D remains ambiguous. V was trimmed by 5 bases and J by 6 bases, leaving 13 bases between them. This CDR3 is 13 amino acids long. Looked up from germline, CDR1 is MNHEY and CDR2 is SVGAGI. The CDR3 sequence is CASSKGIQDGYTF. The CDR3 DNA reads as TGTGCCAGCAGTAAGGGAATTCAGGATGGCTACACCTTC.

The CDR3 loop reads CASSLQGAASSPLHF. The CDR3 coding sequence is TGTGCCAGCAGCTTACAGGGGGCGGCGAGTTCACCCCTCCACTTT. The V and J genes are TRBV7-2 and TRBJ1-6; the match to TRBD1 covers 8 bases. Germline V gene sequence: CDR1 SGHTA, CDR2 FQGNSA. CDR3 length equals 15 residues. V gave up 2 bases and J gave up 9 bases; unmatched junction bases: 6.

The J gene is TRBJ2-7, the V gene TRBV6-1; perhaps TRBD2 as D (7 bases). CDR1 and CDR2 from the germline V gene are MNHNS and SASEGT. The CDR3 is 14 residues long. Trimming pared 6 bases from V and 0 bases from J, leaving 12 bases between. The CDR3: CASRMAGASYEQYF. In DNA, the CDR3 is TGTGCCAGCAGGATGGCGGGGGCCTCCTACGAGCAGTACTTC.

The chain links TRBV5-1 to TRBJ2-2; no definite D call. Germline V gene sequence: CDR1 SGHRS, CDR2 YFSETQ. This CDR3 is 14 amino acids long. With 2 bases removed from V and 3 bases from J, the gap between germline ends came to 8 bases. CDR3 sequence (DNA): TGCGCCAGCAGCTTTACCGCAGACACCGGGGAGCTGTTTTTT. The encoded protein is CASSFTADTGELFF. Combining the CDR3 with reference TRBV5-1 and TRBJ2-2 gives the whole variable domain KAGVTQTPRYLIKTRGQQVTLSCSPISGHRSVSWYQQTPGQGLQFLFEYFSETQRNKGNFPGRFSGRQFSNSRSEMNVSTLELGDSALYLCASSFTADTGELFFGEGSRLTVL.

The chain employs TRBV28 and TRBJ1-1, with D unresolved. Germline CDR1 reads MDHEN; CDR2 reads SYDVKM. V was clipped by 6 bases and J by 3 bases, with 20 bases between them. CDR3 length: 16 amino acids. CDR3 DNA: TGTGCCAGCAGGCCACCGGGAAGACCGCTAGACACTGAAGCTTTCTTT. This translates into CASRPPGRPLDTEAFF.

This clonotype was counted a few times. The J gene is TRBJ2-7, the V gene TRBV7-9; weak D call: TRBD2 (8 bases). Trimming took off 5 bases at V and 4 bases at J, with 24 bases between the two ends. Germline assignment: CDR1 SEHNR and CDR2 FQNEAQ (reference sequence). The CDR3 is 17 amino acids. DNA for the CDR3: TGTGCCAGCAGCCCGCTTCATAGCGGGACAGTCTCTTACGAGCAGTACTTC. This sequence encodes CASSPLHSGTVSYEQYF.